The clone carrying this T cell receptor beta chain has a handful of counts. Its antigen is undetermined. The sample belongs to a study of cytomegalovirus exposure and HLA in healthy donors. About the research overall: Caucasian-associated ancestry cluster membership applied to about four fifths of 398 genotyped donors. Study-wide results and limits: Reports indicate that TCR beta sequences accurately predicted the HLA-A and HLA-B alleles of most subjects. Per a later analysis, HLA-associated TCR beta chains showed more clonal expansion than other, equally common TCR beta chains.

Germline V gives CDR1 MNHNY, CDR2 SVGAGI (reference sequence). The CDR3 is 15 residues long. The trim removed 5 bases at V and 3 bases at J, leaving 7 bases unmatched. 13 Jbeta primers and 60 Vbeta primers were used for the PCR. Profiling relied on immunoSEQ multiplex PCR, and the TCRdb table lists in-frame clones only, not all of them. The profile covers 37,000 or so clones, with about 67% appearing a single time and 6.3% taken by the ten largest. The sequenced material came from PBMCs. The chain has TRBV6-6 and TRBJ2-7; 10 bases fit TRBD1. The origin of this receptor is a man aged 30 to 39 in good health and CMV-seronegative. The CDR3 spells CASSHLDRGHYEQYF. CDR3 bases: TGTGCCAGCAGTCACCTTGACAGGGGGCACTACGAGCAGTACTTC.